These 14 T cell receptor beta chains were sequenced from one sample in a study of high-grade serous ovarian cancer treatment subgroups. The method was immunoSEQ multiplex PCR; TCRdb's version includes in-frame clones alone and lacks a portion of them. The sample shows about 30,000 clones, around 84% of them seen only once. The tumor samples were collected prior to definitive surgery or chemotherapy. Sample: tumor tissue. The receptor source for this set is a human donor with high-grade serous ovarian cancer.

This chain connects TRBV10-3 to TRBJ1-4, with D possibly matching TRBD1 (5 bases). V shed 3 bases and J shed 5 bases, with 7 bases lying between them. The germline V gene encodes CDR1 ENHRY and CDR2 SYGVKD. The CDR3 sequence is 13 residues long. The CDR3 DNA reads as TGTGCCATCAGTGAAGACAGAAATGAAAAACTGTTTTTT. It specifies CAISEDRNEKLFF.

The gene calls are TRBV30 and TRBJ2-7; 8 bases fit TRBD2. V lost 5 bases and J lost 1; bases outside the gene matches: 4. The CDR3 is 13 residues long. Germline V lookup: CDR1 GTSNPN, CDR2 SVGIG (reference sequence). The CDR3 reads CAWGPGGSYEQYF. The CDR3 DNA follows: TGTGCCTGGGGTCCGGGAGGGTCCTACGAGCAGTACTTC.

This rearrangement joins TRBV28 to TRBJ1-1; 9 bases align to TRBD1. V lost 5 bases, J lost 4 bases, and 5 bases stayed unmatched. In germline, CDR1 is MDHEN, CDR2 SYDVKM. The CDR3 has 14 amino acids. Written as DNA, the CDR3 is TGTGCCAGCAGTCAAGACAGGGGGATCACTGAAGCTTTCTTT. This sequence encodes CASSQDRGITEAFF.

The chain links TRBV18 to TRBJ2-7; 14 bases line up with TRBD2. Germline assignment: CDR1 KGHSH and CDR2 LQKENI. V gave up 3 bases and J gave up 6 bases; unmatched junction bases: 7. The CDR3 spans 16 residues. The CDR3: CASSPTRLAGGFEQYF. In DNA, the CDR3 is TGTGCCAGCTCACCGACAAGACTAGCGGGAGGGTTCGAGCAGTACTTC.

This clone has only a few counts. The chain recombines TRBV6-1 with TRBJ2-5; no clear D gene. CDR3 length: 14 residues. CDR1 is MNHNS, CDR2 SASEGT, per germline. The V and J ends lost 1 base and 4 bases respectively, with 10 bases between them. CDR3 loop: CASSEGVAGETQYF. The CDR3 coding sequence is TGTGCCAGCAGTGAAGGGGTTGCTGGAGAGACCCAGTACTTC.

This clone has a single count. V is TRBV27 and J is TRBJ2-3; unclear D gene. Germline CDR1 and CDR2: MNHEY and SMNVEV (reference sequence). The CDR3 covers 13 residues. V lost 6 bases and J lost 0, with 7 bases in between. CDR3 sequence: CASSKQSTDTQYF. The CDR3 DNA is TGTGCCAGCAGCAAACAAAGCACAGATACGCAGTATTTT.

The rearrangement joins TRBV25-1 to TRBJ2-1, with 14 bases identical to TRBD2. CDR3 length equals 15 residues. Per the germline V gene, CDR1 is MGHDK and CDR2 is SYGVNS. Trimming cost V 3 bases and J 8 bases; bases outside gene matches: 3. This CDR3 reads CASSETSGRVYEQFF. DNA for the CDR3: TGTGCCAGCAGTGAGACTAGCGGGAGGGTTTATGAGCAGTTCTTC.

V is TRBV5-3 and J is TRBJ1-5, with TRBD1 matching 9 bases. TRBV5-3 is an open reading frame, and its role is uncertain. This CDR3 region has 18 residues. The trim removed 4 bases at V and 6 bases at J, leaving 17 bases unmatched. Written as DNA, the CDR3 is TGTGCCAGAAGCCTCGCACCCAATCGGGACAGGGAGTGTCAGCCCCAGCATTTT. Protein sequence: CARSLAPNRDRECQPQHF.

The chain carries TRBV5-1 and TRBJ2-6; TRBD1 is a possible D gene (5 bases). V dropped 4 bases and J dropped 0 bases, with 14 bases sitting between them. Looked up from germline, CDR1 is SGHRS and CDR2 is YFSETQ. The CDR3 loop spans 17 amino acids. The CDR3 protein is CASSQGSQTSGANVLTF. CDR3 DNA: TGCGCCAGCAGCCAGGGTTCCCAGACCTCTGGGGCCAACGTCCTGACTTTC. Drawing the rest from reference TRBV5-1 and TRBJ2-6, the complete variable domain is KAGVTQTPRYLIKTRGQQVTLSCSPISGHRSVSWYQQTPGQGLQFLFEYFSETQRNKGNFPGRFSGRQFSNSRSEMNVSTLELGDSALYLCASSQGSQTSGANVLTFGAGSRLTVL.

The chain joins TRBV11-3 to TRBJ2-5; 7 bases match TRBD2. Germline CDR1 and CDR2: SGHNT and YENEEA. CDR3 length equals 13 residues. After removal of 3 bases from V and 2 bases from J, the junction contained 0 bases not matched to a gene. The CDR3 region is CASSLGGQETQYF. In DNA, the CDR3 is TGTGCCAGCAGCTTGGGAGGGCAAGAGACCCAGTACTTC. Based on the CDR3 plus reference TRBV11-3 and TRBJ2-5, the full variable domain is EAGVVQSPRYKIIEKKQPVAFWCNPISGHNTLYWYLQNLGQGPELLIRYENEEAVDDSQLPKDRFSAERLKGVDSTLKIQPAELGDSAVYLCASSLGGQETQYFGPGTRLLVL.

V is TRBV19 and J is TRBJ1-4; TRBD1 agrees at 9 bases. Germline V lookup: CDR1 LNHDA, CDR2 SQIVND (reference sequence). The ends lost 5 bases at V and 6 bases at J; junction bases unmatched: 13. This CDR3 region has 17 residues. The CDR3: CASSPRDPGQGDEKLFF. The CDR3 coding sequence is TGTGCCAGTAGTCCCCGAGACCCGGGACAGGGAGATGAAAAACTGTTTTTT.

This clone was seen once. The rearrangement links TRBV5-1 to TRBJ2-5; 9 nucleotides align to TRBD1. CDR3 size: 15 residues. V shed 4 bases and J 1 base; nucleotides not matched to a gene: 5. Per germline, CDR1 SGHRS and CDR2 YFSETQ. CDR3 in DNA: TGCGCCAGCAGCCTTCCGGGACAGGGCCAAGAGACCCAGTACTTC. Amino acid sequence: CASSLPGQGQETQYF.

The CDR3, as DNA: TGTGCCAGCAGGCAAGCCAACACAGATACGCAGTATTTT. Its translation is CASRQANTDTQYF. The chain joins TRBV28 to TRBJ2-3, with D uncertain. V lost 6 bases and J 2 bases, leaving 9 bases between the germline ends. The CDR3 sequence is 13 residues long. CDR1 and CDR2 from the germline V gene are MDHEN and SYDVKM.

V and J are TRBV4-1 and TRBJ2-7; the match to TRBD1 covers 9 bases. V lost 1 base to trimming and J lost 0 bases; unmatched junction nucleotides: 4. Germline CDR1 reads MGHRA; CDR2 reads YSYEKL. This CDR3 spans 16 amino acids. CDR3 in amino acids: CASSQVGQGSSYEQYF. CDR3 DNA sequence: TGCGCCAGCAGCCAAGTGGGACAGGGCAGCTCCTACGAGCAGTACTTC.